This note documents a single TCR beta chain sequence. Antigen: not known. This specimen belongs to a study of long-term antiretroviral therapy in people with HIV. Whole-study results and caveats: Post-treatment diversity went higher with ART but stayed below transplant donor controls.

With survey level as its setting, the immunoSEQ assay was v3.0. Sequencing was performed with immunoSEQ multiplex PCR; in TCRdb, only in-frame clones are kept and a portion is missing. In the table there are some 28,000 clones, about 77% of which are singletons. Germline assignment: CDR1 KGHSH and CDR2 LQKENI. The junction had 11 bases not matched to a gene; V was cut back by 6 bases and J by 0 bases. The CDR3 is 16 residues long. V and J are TRBV18 and TRBJ2-7, with TRBD1 matching 7 bases. The TCR originated in a man between 18 and 29 years old with HIV. The specimen was unsorted PBMCs, collected 1.5 years before starting antiretroviral therapy. CDR3 region: CASSLPYRGLSYEQYF. CDR3 DNA: TGTGCCAGCTCCCTACCATACAGGGGTCTCTCCTACGAGCAGTACTTC. Based on the CDR3 plus reference TRBV18 and TRBJ2-7, the full variable domain is NAGVMQNPRHLVRRRGQEARLRCSPMKGHSHVYWYRQLPEEGLKFMVYLQKENIIDESGMPKERFSAEFPKEGPSILRIQQVVRGDSAAYFCASSLPYRGLSYEQYFGPGTRLTVT.